This T cell receptor beta chain stems from a study of vaccination and CD4 T cells after COVID-19. Treatment in this sample: roughly nine-day PBMC culture with coronavirus spike peptide pools or control peptides (ViraFEST assay). CDR1 and CDR2 from the germline V gene are MNHNS and SASEGT. V was pared by 6 bases and J by 3 bases, with 9 bases between. The CDR3 has 14 residues. The Oncomine TCR Beta short-read assay generated sequence data from the DNA of cultured CD4+ T cells. From the PCR reads, TCRdb called clonotypes with MiXCR, one entry per CDR3 protein. In the table there are around 15,000 distinct CDR3 sequences, about 35% of which are singletons. With regard to this clonotype: As yet, its antigen is unknown.

The chain joins TRBV6-1 to TRBJ2-6; D is undetermined. The sequencing sample was made of cultured CD4+ T cells from blood. The sequence derives from a human donor with COVID-19. CDR3 nucleotides: TGTGCCAGCAGGGGCTCTTATGGGGCCAACGTCCTGACTTTC. Amino acid sequence: CASRGSYGANVLTF.